This T cell receptor (beta chain) is from a study of shared clonotypes between healthy human individuals (dated by TCRdb to 2020 to 2021). Study-level background: A few men and a couple of women, aged 18 to 49 years, made up the cohort. For each donor, three plates each were used for CD4 naive and CD4 memory, two plates were used for CD8 naive, and one plate was used for CD8 memory. The study deeply sequenced blood TCR repertoires of roughly five healthy adults to estimate repertoire size and the extent of clonotype sharing between individuals. Libraries were prepared and TCR repertoires were sequenced by different laboratories using diverse techniques, in order to increase sequencing depth and limit assay-specific biases. Each donor's leukapheresis produced roughly between about 0.85 and 10 billion PBMCs. Findings and caveats that apply to the study as a whole: Around 5.4% of naive CD4, 3.5% of naive CD8, around 2.3% of memory CD4, and more than 0.35% of memory CD8 clonotypes were shared across a few donors. Because the study included a small number of donors, the genetic and exposure-history diversity represented was limited. Based on pairwise subsampling, the degree of clonotype sharing among donors was expected to be affected by sequencing depth. Sampling was limited to blood, and TCR repertoires in tissue likely differ from TCR repertoires in blood. Estimated clonotype richness was generally larger for naive than for memory subsets. Compared with non-shared clonotypes, the clonotypes found in all four sorted-subset donors had higher generation probabilities. Rarefaction of sorted-subset datasets indicated incomplete sequencing despite the large sequencing depth.

Points on this clone: It has no known antigen specificity. Within one base of it there is no much larger clone, and no base qualities were kept.

Using the deep immunoSEQ assay, multiplex PCR amplified TCR CDR3 regions from genomic DNA. For each cell subset, the extracted genomic DNA was distributed evenly across all wells of several immunoSEQ 96-well plates, and each plate served as one replicate. For sorted subsets, roughly 200 ng genomic DNA, equal to about 30,000 T cell genomes, was loaded into each replicate PCR. Purified libraries were quantified with a Qubit 3.0 fluorometer, sized on a Bioanalyzer 2100, and re-quantified with the KAPA Library Quantification kit. Every immunoSEQ 96-well plate was sequenced on a dedicated single-read 150-cycle Illumina NextSeq 550 flow cell. The authors' analysis ran thus. The immunoSEQ output contained only junctional sequences without quality scores, so filtering could not match that applied to full-length reads. To assign V/J genes and CDR3, sequences were annotated using PyIR, a Python wrapper for IgBLAST v1.9, with IMGT germline references. Reads were filtered out if the reads had weak V/J assignments (E-value above 1e-6), no CDR3, stop codons, out-of-frame junctions, or ambiguous translated residues. V3J clonotypes were defined by identical inferred V gene, J gene, and CDR3 amino acid sequence. Percentage overlap between repertoires was calculated by dividing the number of shared unique clonotypes by the size of the smaller repertoire. Richness of each repertoire was evaluated using RTK rarefaction, the Chao1 estimator, and Recon v2.1 estimates of unobserved clonotypes. OLGA was used to compute generation probabilities for all TCRbeta clonotypes that the gDNA method yielded from a few donors. In TCRdb, the immuneACCESS table is reduced to in-frame sequences with V and J assigned. These tables do not hold every clone; where another copy was compared, an unresolved V gene accounts for under half, and the others remain unexplained. V, J and clone size derive from that table, while D and trimming were established from the DNA sequence. The sample table contains roughly 2,300,000 clones; only one count was recorded for around 93% of them. About 0.36% of the sample goes to the ten largest clones.

There are 14 amino acids in the CDR3, from cysteine to phenylalanine inclusive. The read is trimmed to its CDR3 DNA, 42 bases read in frame from base 1. CDR1 and CDR2 are read off the germline V gene as MDHEN and SYDVKM. At the junction V is shortened by 1 base and J by 5 bases, with 11 bases in between. The donors were healthy, HIV-negative adults who had no recently reported acute infections or vaccinations. Every donor was a Caucasian adult living in Nashville, Tennessee, USA. Magnetic negative selection was used to enrich CD4+ T cells, after which naive cells were positively selected on CD45RA and the negative fraction became the memory subset. After blood collection by leukapheresis, PBMCs were isolated using Ficoll-Histopaque density gradient centrifugation and then cryopreserved in the vapor phase of liquid nitrogen. Analytical flow cytometry was used to check the purity and quantity of every magnetically sorted T cell population. From each sorted fraction, genomic DNA was isolated and quantified by UV absorbance on a Nanodrop 2000c.

Specimen: naive CD4+ T cells from PBMCs. The cell subset or site label, as the study defines it: CD45RA+ positively selected. The sequence was obtained from a man between 18 and 35 years old in good health. Some clones in this sample may be carry-over from other donors' samples. The V and J genes are TRBV28 and TRBJ2-5; the best D guess is TRBD2, with 6 bases matching. CDR3 sequence: CASSLYSGRETQYF. In nucleotides, the sequence is TGTGCCAGCAGTTTATACTCAGGGAGGGAGACCCAGTACTTC.